This TCR beta chain comes out of a study of T cells in localized non-small cell lung cancer. The CDR3 consists of 15 residues. Losses at the gene ends were 2 bases for V and 5 bases for J; bases not matched to a gene: 8. Looked up from germline, CDR1 is MNHGY and CDR2 is SAAAGT. This clone was seen only a few times. Using immunoSEQ multiplex PCR, the repertoire was profiled, and TCRdb retains in-frame clones only, with some absent. The sample consists of over a thousand clones, 24% of them appearing once. The TCR was taken from an older female donor with stage I lung adenocarcinoma. The rearrangement uses TRBV6-8 and TRBJ2-5, with 7 bases lining up with TRBD2. Here the sequenced sample was normal lung tissue next to the tumor, taken before any cancer treatment. This chain's CDR3 is CASSYQGGGGETQYF. Here the CDR3 DNA reads TGTGCCAGCAGTTACCAGGGTGGGGGAGGGGAGACCCAGTACTTC.